The text below deals with one T cell receptor beta chain. The antigen is unknown. The assay was immunoSEQ multiplex PCR, and TCRdb's table has in-frame clones only and misses some. The sample contains tens of thousands of clones, roughly nine tenths of which appear only once. This sample was taken from a study of lymphopenia after photon versus proton radiotherapy. General study points: After lymphocyte nadir, photon-treated repertoires showed oligoclonal expansion, especially CD8+ Temra.

There are 16 residues in the CDR3. Germline V gene lookup returns CDR1 SGHDT and CDR2 YYEEEE. Trimming took 1 base from V and 4 from J; bases not matched to a gene: 7. The chain recombines TRBV5-6 with TRBJ1-1, with 10 bases fitting TRBD1. The receptor was isolated from an older woman with pancreatic cancer. Some clones in this sample may be carry-over from other donors' samples. The sample consisted of peripheral blood, taken from a patient treated with proton-based radiotherapy. CDR3 protein: CASSLWGTGEGTEAFF. CDR3 DNA: TGTGCCAGCAGCTTGTGGGGGACAGGGGAGGGCACTGAAGCTTTCTTT.